Listed below are T cell receptor beta chains from one sample, sequenced in a study of response to subunit inactivated influenza vaccine. TCRdb fed the RT-PCR reads into MiXCR, producing one record per CDR3 protein. The data show about 800,000 distinct CDR3 sequences, roughly 20% seen once. The material sequenced was PBMCs from blood, taken roughly 5 days after vaccination. These receptors originate from a man aged 50-60 years who received an inactivated influenza vaccine. CDR3s include the opening cysteine and the closing phenylalanine or tryptophan.

j_gene: TRBJ1-6; v_gene: TRBV5-5; CDR3aa: CASSYTPGLTTSPLHF
j_gene: TRBJ1-1; v_gene: TRBV5-1; CDR3aa: CASSLDRGSAEAFF
j_gene: TRBJ2-7; v_gene: TRBV20-1; CDR3aa: CSASGGLLTYEQYF
j_gene: TRBJ2-7; v_gene: TRBV30; CDR3aa: CAWSEQIYEQYF
j_gene: TRBJ2-7; v_gene: TRBV6-2/TRBV6-3; CDR3aa: CASSLKGLAGSSMTYEQYF
j_gene: TRBJ2-2; v_gene: TRBV12-3/TRBV12-4; CDR3aa: CASSFARELFF
j_gene: TRBJ2-3; v_gene: TRBV7-2; CDR3aa: CASSLGRRRTDTQYF
j_gene: TRBJ2-5; v_gene: TRBV12-3/TRBV12-4; CDR3aa: CASSLRVETQYF
j_gene: TRBJ2-7; v_gene: TRBV20-1; CDR3aa: CSVRQGNEQYF
j_gene: TRBJ2-5; v_gene: TRBV20-1; CDR3aa: CSGRDWKQETQYF
j_gene: TRBJ1-1; v_gene: TRBV12-3/TRBV12-4; CDR3aa: CASSVSGPRGTEAFF
j_gene: TRBJ1-1; v_gene: TRBV10-3; CDR3aa: CAIRGTGEFTEAFF
j_gene: TRBJ2-1; v_gene: TRBV24-1; CDR3aa: CATSERTGSSYNEQFF
j_gene: TRBJ1-1; v_gene: TRBV20-1; CDR3aa: CSARDGSDKNTEAFF
j_gene: TRBJ2-1; v_gene: TRBV5-6; CDR3aa: CASSLRSAGVHEQFF
j_gene: TRBJ1-2; v_gene: TRBV5-1; CDR3aa: CASSSTGVNYGYTF